Below, 13 T cell receptor beta chains from the same sample are listed, as sequenced in a study of cytotoxic CD8 clonotypes in ibrutinib-treated CLL. Produced via immunoSEQ multiplex PCR; TCRdb's table is partial and in-frame only. Of approximately 45,000 clones in the sample, 60% to 70% were seen once. Sample: PBMCs, taken after 24 months of ibrutinib treatment. These receptors were obtained from a human donor with chronic lymphocytic leukemia.

The rearrangement uses TRBV10-3 and TRBJ1-5; a possible D gene is TRBD1 (6 bases). The CDR3 spans 16 residues. Germline CDR1 reads ENHRY; CDR2 reads SYGVKD. Trimming took 0 bases from V and 10 from J, leaving 19 bases between them. The CDR3 loop is CAISESWDISKLPQHF. The CDR3, as DNA: TGTGCCATCAGTGAGTCCTGGGACATTTCAAAGTTACCCCAGCATTTT.

The chain couples TRBV30 to TRBJ1-1; D unresolved. V lost 2 bases, J lost 6 bases, and 13 bases lay in between. Germline CDR1 and CDR2: GTSNPN and SVGIG (reference sequence). The CDR3 extends over 13 amino acids. Here the CDR3 reads CAWSSGFGAEAFF. CDR3 DNA sequence: TGTGCCTGGAGTAGCGGATTTGGGGCTGAAGCTTTCTTT.

By share, this clone ranks as medium-sized. The V call is TRBV5-6, the J call TRBJ2-7, with no clear D. V shed 3 bases and J shed 0 bases, with 13 bases lying between them. The CDR3 spans 15 residues. Germline V CDR1 and CDR2: SGHDT, YYEEEE. CDR3 in DNA: TGTGCCAGCAGCTGGTCGCGAGTCAGCTCCTACGAGCAGTACTTC. Its translation: CASSWSRVSSYEQYF.

V gene TRBV4-1 combines with J gene TRBJ1-2, with a weak D call TRBD1 (6 bases). Germline assignment: CDR1 MGHRA and CDR2 YSYEKL. The V end was cut by 2 bases, the J end by 0 bases, with 13 bases between. This CDR3 comprises 16 residues. The CDR3 sequence: CASSQQQGATNYGYTF. DNA of the CDR3: TGCGCCAGCAGCCAACAACAGGGAGCTACTAACTATGGCTACACCTTC.

V usage is TRBV7-8 and J usage is TRBJ2-3, with TRBD1 identical over 9 bases. J lost 1 base, V lost 5 bases, and 10 bases had no gene match. CDR3 length: 17 residues. Germline CDR1 and CDR2: SGHVS and FQNEAQ. The CDR3 loop is CASSRGWRDRGTDTQYF. The CDR3 DNA follows: TGTGCCAGCAGCCGAGGTTGGAGGGACAGGGGCACAGATACGCAGTATTTT.

Here the CDR3 reads CASNLPGELFF. The CDR3 nucleotides are TGTGCCAGCAACCTTCCGGGGGAGCTGTTTTTT. This sequence joins TRBV6-1 and TRBJ2-2, with D unresolved. Trimming left V 7 bases short and J 8 bases short, with 8 bases between. Germline lookup yields CDR1 MNHNS and CDR2 SASEGT. The CDR3 sequence is 11 residues long.

V gene TRBV5-1 combines with J gene TRBJ1-1; D gene uncertain. CDR3 size: 15 residues. Trimming removed 0 bases from V and 1 base from J, with 10 bases in between. From germline, CDR1 is SGHRS and CDR2 YFSETQ. The CDR3 sequence is CASSLGAGWNTEAFF. The CDR3 DNA follows: TGCGCCAGCAGCTTGGGGGCAGGTTGGAACACTGAAGCTTTCTTT.

The CDR3: CASSMGRSSYNEQFF. The DNA of the CDR3 is TGTGCCAGTAGTATGGGGCGAAGCTCCTACAATGAGCAGTTCTTC. V is TRBV19 and J is TRBJ2-1; tentatively, D is TRBD1 (5 bases). Germline loops: CDR1 LNHDA, CDR2 SQIVND (reference sequence). The V and J ends lost 3 bases and 0 bases respectively, with 9 bases between them. This CDR3 spans 15 amino acids.

The chain employs TRBV4-2 and TRBJ1-1, with D maybe TRBD1 (6 bases). This CDR3 has 14 amino acids. The V gene's germline CDR1 is LGHNA and CDR2 YNFKEQ. With 5 bases removed from V and 4 bases from J, the gap between germline ends came to 14 bases. CDR3 coding DNA: TGTGCCAGCAGCTCGACAGGCGGACGCACTGAAGCTTTCTTT. As protein: CASSSTGGRTEAFF.

The genes are TRBV5-1 and TRBJ2-7; 8 nucleotides align to TRBD2. The CDR3 has 15 residues. After removal of 4 bases from V and 0 bases from J, the junction contained 6 bases not matched to a gene. Germline V gene sequence: CDR1 SGHRS, CDR2 YFSETQ. CDR3 DNA: TGCGCCAGCAGCGCGGGACTAGATAGCTCCTACGAGCAGTACTTC. It yields the protein CASSAGLDSSYEQYF.

The CDR3 coding sequence is TGTGCCAGCAGCTCCCCAGGGGAAGGGGCGAATGGGGATACGCAGTATTTT. This translates into CASSSPGEGANGDTQYF. The J gene is TRBJ2-3, the V gene TRBV21-1; the table's D call TRBD1 went unverified against the DNA. TRBV21-1 is annotated as a pseudogene. The CDR3 length is 17 residues.

This clone has a single count. The chain employs TRBV5-1 and TRBJ2-3; D remains unclear. The V gene lost 1 base and the J gene lost 8 bases, with 20 bases spanning the gap. This CDR3 has 16 amino acids. The germline V gene encodes CDR1 SGHRS and CDR2 YFSETQ. This chain's CDR3 is CASSLTASGLRSTQYF. In DNA form, the CDR3 reads TGCGCCAGCAGCTTGACGGCTTCGGGCCTGCGTTCTACGCAGTATTTT.

The chain employs TRBV4-2 and TRBJ1-1; D remains ambiguous. CDR1 and CDR2 (germline): LGHNA, YNFKEQ. The CDR3 sequence is 16 residues long. With 1 base removed from V and 2 bases from J, the gap between germline ends came to 14 bases. This CDR3 is CASSQAFAGSNTEAFF. The DNA of the CDR3 is TGTGCCAGCAGCCAAGCCTTCGCCGGCAGCAACACTGAAGCTTTCTTT.